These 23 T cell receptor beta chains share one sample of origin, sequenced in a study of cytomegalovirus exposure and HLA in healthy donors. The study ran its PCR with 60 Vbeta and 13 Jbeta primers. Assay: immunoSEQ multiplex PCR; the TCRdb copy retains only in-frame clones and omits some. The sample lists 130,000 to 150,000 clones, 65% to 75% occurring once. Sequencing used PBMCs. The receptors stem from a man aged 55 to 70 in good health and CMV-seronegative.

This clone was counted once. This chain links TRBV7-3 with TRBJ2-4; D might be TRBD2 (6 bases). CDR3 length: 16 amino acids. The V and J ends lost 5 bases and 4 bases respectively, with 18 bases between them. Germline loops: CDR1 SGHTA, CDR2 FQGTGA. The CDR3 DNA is TGTGCCAGCAGCCGATTAACGGGACTCCTAAAAAACATTCAGTACTTC. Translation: CASSRLTGLLKNIQYF.

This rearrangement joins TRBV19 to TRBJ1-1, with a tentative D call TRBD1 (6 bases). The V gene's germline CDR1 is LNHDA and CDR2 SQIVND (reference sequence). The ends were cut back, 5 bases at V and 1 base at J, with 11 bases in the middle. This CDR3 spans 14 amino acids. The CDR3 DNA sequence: TGTGCCAGTAGTCCAGGGGCTGGGAACACTGAAGCTTTCTTT. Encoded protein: CASSPGAGNTEAFF.

For the CDR3, the DNA is TGTGCCAGCAGTGGGGCAGGGGGCGCGAGAACTGAAGCTTTCTTT. This sequence encodes CASSGAGGARTEAFF. V usage is TRBV6-1 and J usage is TRBJ1-1; 8 bases are a match to TRBD1. Trimming removed 4 bases from V and 5 bases from J; junction bases left unmatched: 9. CDR3 size: 15 residues. Germline V lookup: CDR1 MNHNS, CDR2 SASEGT.

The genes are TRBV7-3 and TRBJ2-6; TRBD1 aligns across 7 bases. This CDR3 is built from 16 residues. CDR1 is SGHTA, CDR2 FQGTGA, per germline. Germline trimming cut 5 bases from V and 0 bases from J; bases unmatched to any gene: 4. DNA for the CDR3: TGTGCCAGCAGCCTCGAGGGGGCCTCTGGGGCCAACGTCCTGACTTTC. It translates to CASSLEGASGANVLTF.

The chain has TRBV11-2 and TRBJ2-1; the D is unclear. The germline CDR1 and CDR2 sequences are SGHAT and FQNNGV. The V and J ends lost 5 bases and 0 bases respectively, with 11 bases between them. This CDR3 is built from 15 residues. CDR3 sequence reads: CASSPRWSSYNEQFF. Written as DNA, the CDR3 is TGTGCCAGCAGCCCCCGGTGGAGCTCCTACAATGAGCAGTTCTTC.

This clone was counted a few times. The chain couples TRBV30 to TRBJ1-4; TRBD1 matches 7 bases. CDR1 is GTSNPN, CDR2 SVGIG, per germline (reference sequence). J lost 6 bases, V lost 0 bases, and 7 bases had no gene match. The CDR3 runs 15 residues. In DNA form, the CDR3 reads TGTGCCTGGAGTGTTCCGACAGGGACGGATGAAAAACTGTTTTTT. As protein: CAWSVPTGTDEKLFF.

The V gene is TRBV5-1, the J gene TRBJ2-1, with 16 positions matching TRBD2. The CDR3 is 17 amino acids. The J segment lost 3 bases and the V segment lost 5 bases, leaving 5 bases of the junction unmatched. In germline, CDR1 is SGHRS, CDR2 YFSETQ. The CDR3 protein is CASRPGTSGRDYNEQFF. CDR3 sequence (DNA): TGCGCCAGCAGACCCGGGACTAGCGGGAGGGACTACAATGAGCAGTTCTTC. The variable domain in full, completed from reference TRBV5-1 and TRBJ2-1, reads KAGVTQTPRYLIKTRGQQVTLSCSPISGHRSVSWYQQTPGQGLQFLFEYFSETQRNKGNFPGRFSGRQFSNSRSEMNVSTLELGDSALYLCASRPGTSGRDYNEQFFGPGTRLTVL.

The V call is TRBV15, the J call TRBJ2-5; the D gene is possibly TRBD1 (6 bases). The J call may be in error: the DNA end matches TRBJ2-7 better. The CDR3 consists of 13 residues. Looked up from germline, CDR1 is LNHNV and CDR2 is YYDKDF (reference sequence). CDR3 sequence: CATSGAGRLEQYF. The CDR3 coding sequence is TGTGCCACCTCAGGGGCAGGGCGCCTCGAGCAGTACTTC.

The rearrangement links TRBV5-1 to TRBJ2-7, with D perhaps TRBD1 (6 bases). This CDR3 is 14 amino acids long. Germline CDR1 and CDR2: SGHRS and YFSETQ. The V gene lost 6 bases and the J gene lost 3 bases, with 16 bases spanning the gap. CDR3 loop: CASTQDSVGYEQYF. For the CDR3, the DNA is TGCGCCAGCACCCAGGACAGTGTCGGCTACGAGCAGTACTTC.

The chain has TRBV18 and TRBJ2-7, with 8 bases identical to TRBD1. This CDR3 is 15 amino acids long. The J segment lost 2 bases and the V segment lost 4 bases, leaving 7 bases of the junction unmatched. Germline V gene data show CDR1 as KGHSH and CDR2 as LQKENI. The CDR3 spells CASSQDRGVPYEQYF. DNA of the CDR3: TGTGCCAGCTCACAAGACAGGGGAGTCCCCTACGAGCAGTACTTC. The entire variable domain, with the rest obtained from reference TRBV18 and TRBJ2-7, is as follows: NAGVMQNPRHLVRRRGQEARLRCSPMKGHSHVYWYRQLPEEGLKFMVYLQKENIIDESGMPKERFSAEFPKEGPSILRIQQVVRGDSAAYFCASSQDRGVPYEQYFGPGTRLTVT.

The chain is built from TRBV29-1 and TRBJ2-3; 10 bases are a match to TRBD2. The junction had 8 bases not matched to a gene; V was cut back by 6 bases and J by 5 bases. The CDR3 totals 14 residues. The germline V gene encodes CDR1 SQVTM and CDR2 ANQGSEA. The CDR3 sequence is CSVDPGLARDTQYF. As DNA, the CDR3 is TGCAGCGTCGATCCGGGACTAGCGAGAGATACGCAGTATTTT.

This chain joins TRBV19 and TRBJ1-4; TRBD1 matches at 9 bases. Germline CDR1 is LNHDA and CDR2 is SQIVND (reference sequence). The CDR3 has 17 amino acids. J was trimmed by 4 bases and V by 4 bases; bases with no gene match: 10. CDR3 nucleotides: TGTGCCAGTAGTACCCTCCCCGGACAGGGGAATAATGAAAAACTGTTTTTT. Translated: CASSTLPGQGNNEKLFF.

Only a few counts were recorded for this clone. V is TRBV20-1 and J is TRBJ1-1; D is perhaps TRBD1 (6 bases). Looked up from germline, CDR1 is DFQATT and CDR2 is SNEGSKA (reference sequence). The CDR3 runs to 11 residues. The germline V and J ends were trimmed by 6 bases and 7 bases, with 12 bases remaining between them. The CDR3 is CSAPRGVEAFF. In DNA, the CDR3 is TGCAGTGCCCCCAGGGGCGTTGAAGCTTTCTTT.

This CDR3 reads CASSLRVTLTDTQYF. CDR3 DNA sequence: TGTGCCAGCAGCTTACGGGTTACCCTCACAGATACGCAGTATTTT. The V call is TRBV5-8, the J call TRBJ2-3, with D unclear. The CDR3 length is 15 residues. Germline CDR1 is SGHTS and CDR2 is YDEGEE. The V end lost 2 bases, the J end lost 2 bases, and 12 bases lay between the germline ends.

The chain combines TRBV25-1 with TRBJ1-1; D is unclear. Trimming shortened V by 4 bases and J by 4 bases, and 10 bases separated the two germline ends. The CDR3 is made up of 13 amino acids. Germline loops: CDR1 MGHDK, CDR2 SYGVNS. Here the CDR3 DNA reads TGTGCCAGCAGTGCCGGGGAAGGCACTGAAGCTTTCTTT. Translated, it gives CASSAGEGTEAFF.

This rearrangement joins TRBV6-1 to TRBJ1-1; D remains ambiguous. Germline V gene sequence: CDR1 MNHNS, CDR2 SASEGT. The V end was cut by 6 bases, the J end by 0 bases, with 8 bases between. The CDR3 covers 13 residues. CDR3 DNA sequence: TGTGCCAGCAGGATCGTAGTGAACACTGAAGCTTTCTTT. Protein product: CASRIVVNTEAFF.

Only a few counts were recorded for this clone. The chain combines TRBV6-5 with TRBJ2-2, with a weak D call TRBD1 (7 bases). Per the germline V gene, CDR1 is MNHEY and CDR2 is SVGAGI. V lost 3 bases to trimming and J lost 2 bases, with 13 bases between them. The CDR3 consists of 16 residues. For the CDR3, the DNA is TGTGCCAGCAGTTATCAAGGAGGGGGCAACACCGGGGAGCTGTTTTTT. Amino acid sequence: CASSYQGGGNTGELFF.

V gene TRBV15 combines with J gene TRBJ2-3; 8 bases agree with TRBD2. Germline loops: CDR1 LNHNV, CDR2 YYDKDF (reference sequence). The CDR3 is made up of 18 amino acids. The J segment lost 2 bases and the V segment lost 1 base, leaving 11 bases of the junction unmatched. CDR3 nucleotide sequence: TGTGCCACCAGCAGAGCCCCCAGCGGGAGCCCTCCCACAGATACGCAGTATTTT. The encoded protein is CATSRAPSGSPPTDTQYF.

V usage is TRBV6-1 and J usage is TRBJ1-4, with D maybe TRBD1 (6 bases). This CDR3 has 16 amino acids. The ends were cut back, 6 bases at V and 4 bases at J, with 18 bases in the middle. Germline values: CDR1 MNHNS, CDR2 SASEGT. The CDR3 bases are TGTGCCAGCAGAGAAAGCGGGGGGGCCTTTAATGAAAAACTGTTTTTT. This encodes CASRESGGAFNEKLFF.

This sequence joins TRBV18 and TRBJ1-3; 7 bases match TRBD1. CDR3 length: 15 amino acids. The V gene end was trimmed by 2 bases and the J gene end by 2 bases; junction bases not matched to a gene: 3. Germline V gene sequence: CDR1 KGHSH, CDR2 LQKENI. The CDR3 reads CASSPVGTAGNTIYF. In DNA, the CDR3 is TGTGCCAGCTCACCAGTAGGGACAGCTGGAAACACCATATATTTT.

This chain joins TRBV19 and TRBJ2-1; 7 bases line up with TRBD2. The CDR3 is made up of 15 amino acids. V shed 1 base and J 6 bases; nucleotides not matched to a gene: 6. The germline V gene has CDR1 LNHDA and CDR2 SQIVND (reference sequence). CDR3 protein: CASSIVGGDLNEQFF. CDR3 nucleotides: TGTGCCAGTAGTATAGTGGGGGGGGACCTCAATGAGCAGTTCTTC.

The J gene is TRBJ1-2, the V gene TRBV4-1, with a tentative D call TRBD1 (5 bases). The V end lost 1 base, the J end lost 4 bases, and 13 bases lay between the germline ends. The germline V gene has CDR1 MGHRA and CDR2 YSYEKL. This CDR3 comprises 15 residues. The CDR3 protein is CASSQVGRDAYGYTF. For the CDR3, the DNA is TGCGCCAGCAGCCAAGTAGGCAGGGATGCCTATGGCTACACCTTC.

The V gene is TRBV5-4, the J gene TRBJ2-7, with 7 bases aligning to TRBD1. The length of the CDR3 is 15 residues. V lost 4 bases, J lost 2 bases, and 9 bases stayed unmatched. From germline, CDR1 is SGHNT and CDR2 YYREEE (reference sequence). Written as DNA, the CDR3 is TGTGCCAGCAGCACAGATGGACAGGTGGCCTACGAGCAGTACTTC. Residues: CASSTDGQVAYEQYF.